These T cell receptor beta chains were read from a single sample in a study of blood T cell repertoires in COVID-19. Repertoires were generated with immunoSEQ multiplex PCR, while TCRdb's copy carries only in-frame clones and drops some. The data hold over 90,000 clones, with around 90% observed a single time. The sequenced material came from peripheral blood. Receptor source: a woman between 45 and 60 years old with COVID-19, enrolled during active disease. Both conserved end residues are part of each CDR3. Each record gives: J gene, V gene, D gene, clone size, CDR3 protein, CDR3 DNA. A D gene is named only where the DNA matches it firmly. Expanded clones get a size class; other rows say once, few or many, or leave the size out.

j_gene: TRBJ2-6
v_gene: TRBV11-3
d_gene: NA
abundance: NA
CDR3aa: CASSLPTGRASGANVLTF
CDR3nt: TGTGCCAGCAGCCTACCTACTGGCAGGGCCTCTGGGGCCAACGTCCTGACTTTC

j_gene: TRBJ2-7
v_gene: TRBV6-5
d_gene: TRBD1
abundance: NA
CDR3aa: CASSTAGTGDYEQYF
CDR3nt: TGTGCCAGCAGTACAGCCGGGACAGGGGACTACGAGCAGTACTTC

j_gene: TRBJ1-5
v_gene: TRBV4-3
d_gene: NA
abundance: NA
CDR3aa: CASSPRFGGGRYSNQPQHF
CDR3nt: TGCGCCAGCAGCCCCCGCTTCGGGGGGGGACGTTATAGCAATCAGCCCCAGCATTTT

j_gene: TRBJ2-3
v_gene: TRBV6-2/TRBV6-3
d_gene: NA
abundance: NA
CDR3aa: CASSYGQSRVPTQYF
CDR3nt: TGTGCCAGCAGTTACGGGCAGAGTCGCGTCCCTACGCAGTATTTT

j_gene: TRBJ1-4
v_gene: TRBV21-1
d_gene: NA
abundance: NA
CDR3aa: CASSPGGEDEKLFF
CDR3nt: TGTGCCAGCAGCCCAGGGGGTGAAGATGAAAAACTGTTTTTT

j_gene: TRBJ2-7
v_gene: TRBV7-6
d_gene: NA
abundance: once
CDR3aa: CASSGGTVQYF
CDR3nt: TGTGCCAGCAGCGGGGGGACGGTACAGTACTTC

j_gene: TRBJ2-3
v_gene: TRBV5-1
d_gene: NA
abundance: NA
CDR3aa: CASSSAGLLTDTQYF
CDR3nt: TGCGCCAGCAGCTCGGCGGGACTCCTCACAGATACGCAGTATTTT

j_gene: TRBJ2-3
v_gene: TRBV6-5
d_gene: TRBD2
abundance: NA
CDR3aa: CASKTSGGTDTQYF
CDR3nt: TGTGCCAGCAAGACTAGCGGGGGTACAGATACGCAGTATTTT

j_gene: TRBJ2-5
v_gene: TRBV11-2
d_gene: NA
abundance: NA
CDR3aa: CASSLVGLIFGETQYF
CDR3nt: TGTGCCAGCAGCTTAGTGGGCCTCATTTTTGGGGAGACCCAGTACTTC

j_gene: TRBJ2-7
v_gene: TRBV9
d_gene: TRBD2
abundance: NA
CDR3aa: CASSGEGLSSYEQYF
CDR3nt: TGTGCCAGCAGCGGGGAGGGGTTAAGCTCCTACGAGCAGTACTTC

j_gene: TRBJ1-6
v_gene: TRBV12-3/TRBV12-4
d_gene: TRBD1
abundance: NA
CDR3aa: CASRGQGSPLHF
CDR3nt: TGTGCCAGCAGGGGACAGGGATCACCCCTCCACTTT